The clone carrying this T cell receptor (beta chain) has just one count. The CDR3 is 14 amino acids. The germline V gene encodes CDR1 MNHEY and CDR2 SMNVEV (reference sequence). Trimming cost V 0 bases and J 6 bases, with 9 bases left between them. This sample is drawn from a study of shared clonotypes between healthy human individuals. Replicate PCRs from sorted subsets contained approximately 200 ng DNA, which is some 30,000 T cell genomes. Using immunoSEQ multiplex PCR, the repertoire was profiled, and TCRdb retains in-frame clones only, with some absent. In the table there are roughly 380,000 clones, around 96% of which are singletons.

The source of this sequence is a man aged 30-40 years in good health. The chain recombines TRBV27 with TRBJ1-5, with D tentatively TRBD1 (6 bases). Source material: memory CD8+ T cells sorted from blood. The subset: CD45RO+ cells pooled with CCR7-negative TemRA cells. The CDR3 sequence: CASSLSGGAQPQHF. DNA for the CDR3: TGTGCCAGCAGTTTATCGGGGGGGGCTCAGCCCCAGCATTTT.